This T cell receptor beta chain was sequenced in a study of T cell repertoires in cytomegalovirus infection (dated by TCRdb to about 2019). At the level of the whole study: The HLA type of each donor mattered for the analysis, because public TCR beta signatures pointed to carriage of CMV infection along with the matching HLA type. The research as a whole found: The ex vivo response was dominated by HLA-C-restricted CMV-specific TCR beta clonotypes, which also provided the single most frequent clonotype in two of eight donors. Cumulative frequency of public TCR beta family members discriminated carriers of CMV infection plus the relevant HLA type in this cohort and an independent approximately 400-donor cohort.

The CDR3 measures 14 amino acids from cysteine to phenylalanine. Just CDR3 DNA is preserved here, 42 bases in frame from base 1. Trimming removed 1 base from V and 6 bases from J, leaving 9 bases between the germline ends. Reading the germline V gene gives CDR1 SGHVS and CDR2 FQNEAQ. This clonotype was seen repeatedly, ten times or more. Which antigen it targets is not known. The sample holds no much larger clone one base away, and base qualities are not on file. The listed sequencing device is Illumina HiSeq 1500. Clones were called with MiXCR by TCRdb after fastp trimmed the public reads at Q25, and only in-frame beta chains were retained. Entries that share a CDR3 protein sequence are merged under the most common genes and DNA. In this sample the table shows about 490,000 distinct CDR3 sequences, around 11% of which occur a single time. Around 9.6% of the sample lies in the top ten.

The origin of this receptor is a human donor in good health (CMV status not recorded). Some clones in this sample may be carry-over from other donors' samples. The chain employs TRBV7-8 and TRBJ2-2; the D segment could be TRBD2, given 6 matching bases. The sequencing sample was made of PBMCs. The CDR3 here reads CASSLEDYAGELFF. The nucleotide sequence is given as TGTGCCAGCAGCTTAGAGGACTACGCCGGGGAGCTGTTTTTT. Outside the CDR3, residues come from the reference TRBV7-8 and TRBJ2-2 proteins, so the full variable domain is: GAGVSQSPRYKVAKRGQDVALRCDPISGHVSLFWYQQALGQGPEFLTYFQNEAQLDKSGLPSDRFFAERPEGSVSTLKIQRTQQEDSAVYLCASSLEDYAGELFFGEGSRLTVL.